These T cell receptor beta chains were read from a single sample in a study of beta chain features in type 1 diabetes. Sequenced by immunoSEQ multiplex PCR; TCRdb stores in-frame clones only, minus some. This table holds about 320,000 clones, 14% found once. Sequencing input: central memory CD4+ T cells from blood. These receptors were taken from a man aged 25-40 years in good health. CDR3s leave out the opening cysteine and the closing phenylalanine or tryptophan. The D gene is left open where the match is weak. Expanded clones are given a class, and other clones once, few, many or no size at all.

d_gene: TRBD2
v_gene: TRBV5-1
abundance: few
j_gene: TRBJ2-5
CDR3aa: ASSLHGPGLAAYGETQY

d_gene: NA
v_gene: TRBV20-1
abundance: NA
j_gene: TRBJ1-2
CDR3aa: SVGTDYGYT

d_gene: TRBD2
v_gene: TRBV18
abundance: few
j_gene: TRBJ2-3
CDR3aa: ASSPGLSTDTQY

d_gene: NA
v_gene: TRBV6-5
abundance: few
j_gene: TRBJ1-2
CDR3aa: ASSLDGARGYT

d_gene: NA
v_gene: TRBV5-1
abundance: NA
j_gene: TRBJ2-6
CDR3aa: ASSRAGAGANVLT

d_gene: TRBD1
v_gene: TRBV29-1
abundance: few
j_gene: TRBJ1-2
CDR3aa: SVGEGGHGYT

d_gene: TRBD1
v_gene: TRBV6-5
abundance: NA
j_gene: TRBJ2-1
CDR3aa: ASTDRGPRGEQF

d_gene: TRBD2
v_gene: TRBV4-3
abundance: few
j_gene: TRBJ2-1
CDR3aa: ASSQEPSGGFGEQF

d_gene: TRBD2
v_gene: TRBV10-2
abundance: once
j_gene: TRBJ2-3
CDR3aa: ASSEGAGGPDTQY

d_gene: TRBD2
v_gene: TRBV5-4
abundance: NA
j_gene: TRBJ2-2
CDR3aa: ASSQLAGGRTGELF

d_gene: NA
v_gene: TRBV19
abundance: NA
j_gene: TRBJ1-2
CDR3aa: ASNPLSGNYGYT

d_gene: NA
v_gene: TRBV25-1
abundance: NA
j_gene: TRBJ1-1
CDR3aa: ASTGLQDTEAF

d_gene: NA
v_gene: TRBV27
abundance: NA
j_gene: TRBJ2-3
CDR3aa: ATSIGGRPDTQY

d_gene: NA
v_gene: TRBV18
abundance: NA
j_gene: TRBJ2-2
CDR3aa: ASSPGNVGAGELF

d_gene: TRBD1
v_gene: TRBV6-5
abundance: NA
j_gene: TRBJ2-5
CDR3aa: ARRQGRIETQY

d_gene: TRBD1
v_gene: TRBV5-1
abundance: few
j_gene: TRBJ2-1
CDR3aa: ASSLGQGHNEQF

d_gene: TRBD1
v_gene: TRBV4-3
abundance: NA
j_gene: TRBJ2-1
CDR3aa: ASSQDGQGGGEQF

d_gene: NA
v_gene: TRBV14
abundance: many
j_gene: TRBJ2-3
CDR3aa: ASSLAPGVDTQY

d_gene: TRBD1
v_gene: TRBV7-2
abundance: few
j_gene: TRBJ2-5
CDR3aa: ASSLRATGAAGETQY

d_gene: NA
v_gene: TRBV7-2
abundance: few
j_gene: TRBJ2-2
CDR3aa: ASSLDRREGPGRIGELF

d_gene: NA
v_gene: TRBV19
abundance: NA
j_gene: TRBJ2-5
CDR3aa: ASTGAGLKTQY

d_gene: NA
v_gene: TRBV5-6
abundance: few
j_gene: TRBJ1-6
CDR3aa: ASTLRGIWDSPLH

d_gene: NA
v_gene: TRBV11-2
abundance: NA
j_gene: TRBJ1-2
CDR3aa: ASSLVQATLGYGYT

d_gene: NA
v_gene: TRBV6-1
abundance: NA
j_gene: TRBJ2-4
CDR3aa: ASSVERGDIQY

d_gene: TRBD1
v_gene: TRBV18
abundance: many
j_gene: TRBJ2-7
CDR3aa: ASSQGQGYEQY

d_gene: NA
v_gene: TRBV7-8
abundance: NA
j_gene: TRBJ1-1
CDR3aa: ASSWGGNTEAF

d_gene: NA
v_gene: TRBV2
abundance: NA
j_gene: TRBJ2-1
CDR3aa: ASRGTVDYNEQF